This TCR beta chain was obtained from a study of cytomegalovirus exposure and HLA in healthy donors. The study ran its PCR with 60 Vbeta and 13 Jbeta primers. The table came from immunoSEQ multiplex PCR; TCRdb's copy has only in-frame clones and leaves some out. The data contain tens of thousands of clones, roughly 72% of them singletons. Details on this clone: As yet, its antigen is unknown.

The study's findings and limits: A later analysis linked 16,951 TCR beta sequences to HLA alleles at 0.05 false discovery rate.

V shed 10 bases, J shed 1 base, and the junction held 2 bases outside the gene matches. Germline assignment: CDR1 ENHRY and CDR2 SYGVKD. This CDR3 has 12 amino acids. This chain connects TRBV10-3 to TRBJ2-5; TRBD1 matches 8 bases. Input material: PBMCs. The TCR originated in a woman aged 50 to 60 in good health and CMV-seropositive. CDR3 sequence (DNA): TGTGCCACAGGACAGGGCCAAGAGACCCAGTACTTC. This encodes CATGQGQETQYF.